A selection of T cell receptor beta chains follows, all from one sample in a study of blood T cell repertoires in COVID-19. Assay used: immunoSEQ multiplex PCR; TCRdb lists only in-frame clones, some missing. The sample has approximately 210,000 clones; more than 85% are singletons. The sample consisted of peripheral blood. These receptors came from a man aged 35 to 55 with acute or convalescent COVID-19. Each CDR3 is given with its conserved first and last residue. The order of the fields is D gene, clone size, J gene, V gene, CDR3 protein, CDR3 DNA. A D gene is named only where the DNA matches it firmly. Not all rows give a size; the values are once, few, many and, for expanded clones, a class.

>.|.|TRBJ2-3|TRBV24-1
CATSPLGGQSTDTQYF
TGTGCCACCAGCCCCTTGGGGGGACAGAGCACAGATACGCAGTATTTT
>.|.|TRBJ1-2|TRBV5-6
CASSLGNGESYTF
TGTGCCAGCAGCTTGGGAAATGGGGAGAGCTACACCTTC
>TRBD2|once|TRBJ2-1|TRBV2
CASNLGREGEQFF
TGTGCCAGCAATCTTGGGCGGGAGGGGGAGCAGTTCTTC
>.|.|TRBJ2-2|TRBV5-1
CASSLATTKPGELFF
TGCGCCAGCAGCTTGGCCACCACTAAACCCGGGGAGCTGTTTTTT
>TRBD1|.|TRBJ1-4|TRBV19
CASRRTGETGEKLFF
TGTGCCAGTAGGCGTACAGGGGAGACTGGTGAAAAACTGTTTTTT
>.|.|TRBJ1-1|TRBV11-3
CASSLGGGRKDTEAFF
TGTGCCAGCAGCTTAGGAGGGGGTCGAAAGGACACTGAAGCTTTCTTT
>.|.|TRBJ2-1|TRBV28
CASNLLAQEQFF
TGTGCCAGCAATTTACTAGCACAAGAGCAGTTCTTC
>TRBD1|few|TRBJ1-3|TRBV4-1
CASSQDPRQGISGNTIYF
TGCGCCAGCAGCCAAGATCCTCGACAGGGGATCTCTGGAAACACCATATATTTT
>TRBD1|.|TRBJ2-7|TRBV11-2
CASSLGFDRAYEQYF
TGTGCCAGCAGCTTAGGCTTCGACAGGGCCTACGAGCAGTACTTC
>.|.|TRBJ1-2|TRBV5-6
CASSLSGRGYGYTF
TGTGCCAGCAGCCTCTCGGGCAGGGGCTATGGCTACACCTTC
>TRBD1|.|TRBJ1-6|TRBV9
CASSISTGLNSPLHF
TGTGCCAGCAGCATCTCGACAGGGCTAAATTCACCCCTCCACTTT
>.|.|TRBJ2-7|TRBV7-8
CASSGRGSYEQYF
TGTGCCAGCAGCGGCAGGGGATCCTACGAGCAGTACTTC
>TRBD2|.|TRBJ2-7|TRBV5-8
CASSLELAGGSSYEQYF
TGTGCCAGCAGCTTGGAACTAGCGGGAGGGAGCTCCTACGAGCAGTACTTC
>TRBD1|.|TRBJ2-7|TRBV5-1
CASGQGGEQYF
TGCGCCTCAGGACAGGGAGGCGAGCAGTACTTC
>.|many|TRBJ1-1|TRBV29-1
CSVEGRNTEAFF
TGCAGCGTTGAAGGCAGGAACACTGAAGCTTTCTTT
>.|.|TRBJ1-5|TRBV24-1
CATAAGNQPQHF
TGTGCCACCGCTGCGGGCAATCAGCCCCAGCATTTT
>TRBD2|.|TRBJ2-1|TRBV5-1
CASSLARTSGNNEQFF
TGCGCCAGCAGCTTGGCCCGGACTAGCGGGAACAATGAGCAGTTCTTC